What follows is one T cell receptor beta chain and its context. The entry originates in a study of glioma-infiltrating T cells after dendritic cell vaccination. Study information: Treatment, given 2003 to 2012, was autologous tumor lysate-pulsed dendritic cell vaccination.

Generated by immunoSEQ multiplex PCR, the TCRdb table keeps only in-frame clones and is missing some. The table lists almost 65,000 clones, around four fifths of them singletons. After removal of 2 bases from V and 6 bases from J, the junction contained 7 bases not matched to a gene. The CDR3 contains 15 residues. Germline V gene lookup returns CDR1 MNHEY and CDR2 SVGAGI. PBMC were collected before vaccination, two weeks after the third vaccination, and at progression. The rearrangement joins TRBV6-5 to TRBJ1-5; 7 bases fit TRBD1. The receptor was derived from a human donor with glioblastoma. The material was blood, obtained before dendritic cell vaccination. The CDR3 DNA reads as TGTGCCAGCAGTTACGGGACAGACCCCGGTCAGCCCCAGCATTTT. Amino acids: CASSYGTDPGQPQHF.